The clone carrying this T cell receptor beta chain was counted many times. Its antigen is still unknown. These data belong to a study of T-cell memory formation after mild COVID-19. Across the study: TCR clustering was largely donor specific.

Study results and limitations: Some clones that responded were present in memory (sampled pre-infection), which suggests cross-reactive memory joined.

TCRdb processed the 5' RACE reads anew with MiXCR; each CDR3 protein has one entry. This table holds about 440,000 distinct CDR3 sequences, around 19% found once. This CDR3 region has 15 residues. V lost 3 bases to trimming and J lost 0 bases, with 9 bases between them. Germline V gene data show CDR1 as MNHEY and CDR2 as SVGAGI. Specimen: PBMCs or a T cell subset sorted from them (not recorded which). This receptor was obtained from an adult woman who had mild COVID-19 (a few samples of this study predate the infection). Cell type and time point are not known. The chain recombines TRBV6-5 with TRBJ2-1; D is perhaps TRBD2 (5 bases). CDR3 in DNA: TGTGCCAGCAGTTATTCGGGGAGCTCCTACAATGAGCAGTTCTTC. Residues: CASSYSGSSYNEQFF.